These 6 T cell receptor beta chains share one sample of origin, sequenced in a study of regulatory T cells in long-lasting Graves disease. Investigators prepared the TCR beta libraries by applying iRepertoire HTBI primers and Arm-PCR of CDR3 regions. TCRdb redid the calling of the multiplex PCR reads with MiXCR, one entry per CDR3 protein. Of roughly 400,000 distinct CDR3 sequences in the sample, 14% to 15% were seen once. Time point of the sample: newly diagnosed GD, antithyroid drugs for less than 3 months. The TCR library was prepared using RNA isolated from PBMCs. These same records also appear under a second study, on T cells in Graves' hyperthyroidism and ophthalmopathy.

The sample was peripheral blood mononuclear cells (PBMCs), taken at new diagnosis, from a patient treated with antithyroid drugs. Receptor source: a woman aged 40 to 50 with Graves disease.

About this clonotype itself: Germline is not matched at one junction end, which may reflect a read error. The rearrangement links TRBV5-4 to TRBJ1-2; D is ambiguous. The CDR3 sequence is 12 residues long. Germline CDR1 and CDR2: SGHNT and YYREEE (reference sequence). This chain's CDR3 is CTSSVELRSYTF. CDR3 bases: TGTACCAGCAGCGTGGAGCTTAGAAGCTACACCTTC.

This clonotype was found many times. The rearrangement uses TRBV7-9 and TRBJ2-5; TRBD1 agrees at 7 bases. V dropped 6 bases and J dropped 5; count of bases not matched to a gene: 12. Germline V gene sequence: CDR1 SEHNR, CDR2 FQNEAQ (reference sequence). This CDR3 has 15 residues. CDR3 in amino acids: CASSTDRVLGETQYF. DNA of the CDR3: TGTGCCAGCAGTACAGACAGGGTCCTAGGGGAGACCCAGTACTTC.

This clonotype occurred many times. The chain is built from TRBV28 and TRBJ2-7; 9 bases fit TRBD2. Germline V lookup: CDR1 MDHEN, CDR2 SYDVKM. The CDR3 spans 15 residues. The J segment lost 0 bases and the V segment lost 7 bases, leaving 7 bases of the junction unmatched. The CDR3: CASNPSSGASYEQYF. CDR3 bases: TGTGCCAGCAATCCTTCTAGCGGGGCCTCCTACGAGCAGTACTTC.

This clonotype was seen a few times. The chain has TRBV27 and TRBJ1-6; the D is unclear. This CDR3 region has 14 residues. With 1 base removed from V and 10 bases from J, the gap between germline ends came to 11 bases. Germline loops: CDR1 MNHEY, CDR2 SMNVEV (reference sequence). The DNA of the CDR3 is TGTGCCAGCAGTTTATTTCCTCAGAAATCACCCCTCCACTTT. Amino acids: CASSLFPQKSPLHF.

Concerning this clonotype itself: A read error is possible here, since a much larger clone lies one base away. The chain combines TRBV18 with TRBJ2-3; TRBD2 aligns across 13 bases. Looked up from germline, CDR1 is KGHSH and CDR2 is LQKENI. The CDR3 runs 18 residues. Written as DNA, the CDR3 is TGTGCCAGCTCACCTATCGGACTAGCGGGAGTGGTCACAGATACGCAGTGTTTT. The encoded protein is CASSPIGLAGVVTDTQCF.

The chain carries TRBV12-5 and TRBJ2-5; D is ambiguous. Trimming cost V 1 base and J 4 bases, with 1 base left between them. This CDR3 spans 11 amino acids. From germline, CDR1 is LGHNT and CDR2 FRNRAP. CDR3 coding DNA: TGTGCTAGTGGTTTGGGAGAGACCCAGTACTTC. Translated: CASGLGETQYF.